This T cell receptor (beta chain) was profiled in a study of T cells in Graves' hyperthyroidism and ophthalmopathy. The study's findings and limits: Ophthalmopathy was distinguished from stable hyperthyroidism by 13 V-J signatures.

A remark on this clonotype: The target antigen is unknown.

Aged 18 to 65, the patients had hyperthyroidism that was newly diagnosed and had lasted under 2 months. Diagnostic decisions used clinical symptoms, serum thyroxine and TRAb, thyroid ultrasound and orbital computed tomography. Sample collection date corresponds to first hyperthyroidism diagnosis, prior to any ophthalmopathy symptoms. What was amplified from RNA transcripts were TCR beta CDR3 regions. RT-PCR in the first round (using the HTBI primer set) targeted the TCR CDR3. MiXCR, applied by TCRdb to the multiplex PCR reads, yields one record per CDR3 protein. The table lists over 700,000 distinct CDR3 sequences, over 15% of them singletons. This CDR3 has 16 residues. The V gene end was trimmed by 5 bases and the J gene end by 2 bases; junction bases not matched to a gene: 9. Germline CDR1 and CDR2: SEHNR and FQNEAQ (reference sequence).

The clonotype was recovered from a woman between 50 and 59 years old with Graves' hyperthyroidism that later progressed to Graves' ophthalmopathy. Sequencing input: blood. J is TRBJ2-5 and V is TRBV7-9; 9 bases line up with TRBD1. CDR3 amino acids: CASSRTGGKQQETQYF. The DNA for the CDR3 is TGTGCCAGCAGCCGTACAGGGGGCAAGCAACAAGAGACCCAGTACTTC.